A selection of T cell receptor beta chains follows, all from one sample in a study of OX40 agonist ivuxolimab in advanced cancers. Assay used: immunoSEQ multiplex PCR; TCRdb lists only in-frame clones, some missing. The table records fewer than 85,000 clones, 92% of them present only once. The material sequenced was CD4+ or CD8+ T cells sorted from blood, taken in a trial of the OX40 agonist ivuxolimab. The receptors shown here come from an adult with an advanced solid tumor such as melanoma, head and neck, liver or kidney cancer. CDR3s include the opening cysteine and the closing phenylalanine or tryptophan. D genes are given only for firm matches.

>TRBV6-1|-|TRBJ2-3
CASSDEGSGTDTQYF
TGTGCCAGCAGTGACGAGGGTAGCGGCACAGATACGCAGTATTTT
>TRBV10-2|TRBD2|TRBJ2-3
CASSGGGHRLSTDTQYF
TGCGCCAGCAGTGGGGGAGGGCATCGCCTTTCCACAGATACGCAGTATTTT
>TRBV7-3|TRBD2|TRBJ2-3
CASSPAGGTDTQYF
TGTGCCAGCAGCCCAGCGGGGGGCACAGATACGCAGTATTTT
>TRBV25-1|-|TRBJ2-7
CASSDFKDEQYF
TGTGCCAGCAGTGACTTCAAGGACGAGCAGTACTTC
>TRBV5-1|-|TRBJ1-1
CASSPPRFGDQNTEAFF
TGCGCCAGCAGCCCCCCTCGGTTTGGGGACCAAAACACTGAAGCTTTCTTT
>TRBV13|-|TRBJ2-7
CASTGTSGKQYF
TGTGCCAGCACCGGGACTTCAGGAAAGCAGTACTTC
>TRBV11-2|TRBD2|TRBJ2-7
CASSLVLAGDWEQYF
TGTGCCAGCAGCTTAGTTCTAGCGGGGGATTGGGAGCAGTACTTC
>TRBV7-9|-|TRBJ1-2
CASSLPVGHPNYGYTF
TGTGCCAGCAGCCTACCGGTGGGACATCCTAACTATGGCTACACCTTC
>TRBV5-1|TRBD2|TRBJ2-7
CASSSSGAYEQYF
TGCGCCAGCAGCTCTAGCGGGGCCTACGAGCAGTACTTC
>TRBV4-1|-|TRBJ2-2
CASSQEDLPSNGELFF
TGCGCCAGCAGCCAAGAAGACTTACCCTCCAACGGGGAGCTGTTTTTT
>TRBV7-2|TRBD1|TRBJ1-1
CASSFGTANTEAFF
TGTGCCAGCAGCTTCGGGACAGCCAACACTGAAGCTTTCTTT
>TRBV2|-|TRBJ2-1
CAVKRGDPEQFF
TGTGCCGTTAAACGAGGGGACCCCGAGCAGTTCTTC
>TRBV19|-|TRBJ1-1
CASTGSMNTEAFF
TGTGCCAGTACTGGCAGCATGAACACTGAAGCTTTCTTT